This T cell receptor (beta chain) was sequenced during a study of CD8+CD57+ T cells in acquired aplastic anemia. Those patients picked for sequencing had displayed CD8+CD57+ cell expansion on flow cytometry. Blood was sampled before the patients had received any therapy. Genomic DNA, the template, was used for profiling of the TCR beta VDJ and CDR3. TCRdb used MiXCR to reprocess the reads, holding one entry per CDR3 protein. The sample has approximately 260,000 distinct CDR3 sequences, approximately 79% seen once; the top ten hold 42%. CDR3 size: 16 residues. Germline CDR1 SGHTA, CDR2 FQGNSA. The ends were cut back, 3 bases at V and 10 bases at J, with 24 bases in the middle.

This sequence originates from a human donor with aplastic anemia. Sequencing used sorted CD4+, CD8+, or CD8+CD57+ T cells (not recorded which) from PBMCs. The chain recombines TRBV7-2 with TRBJ1-2; D perhaps matches TRBD1 (5 bases). The CDR3 nucleotides are TGTGCCAGCAGCTTGGAGAGGGACGGGATAGTATATTCCTACACCTTC. Amino acids: CASSLERDGIVYSYTF.